These T cell receptor beta chains were read from a single sample in a study of blood T cell repertoires in COVID-19. Method: immunoSEQ multiplex PCR; TCRdb's copy keeps in-frame clones and lacks some. This sample carries approximately 150,000 clones, around 88% of them seen once, and the ten largest clones take over 4.5%. Material: peripheral blood. These receptors were taken from a human donor in a cohort sampled during active COVID-19. The CDR3 runs from the conserved cysteine through the conserved F or W. The D gene is left open where the match is weak. Clone size is shown for a subset of rows, as once, few, many or a class of expanded clone.

V	size	J	D	CDR3	DNA
TRBV1	-	TRBJ2-2	-	CTSSQDEPRTPGLNVAGELFF	TGCACCAGCAGCCAAGACGAGCCTCGGACCCCGGGGTTAAATGTGGCCGGGGAGCTGTTTTTT
TRBV9	-	TRBJ1-1	-	CASSVREVGRAEAFF	TGTGCCAGCAGCGTTCGGGAAGTGGGTCGGGCTGAAGCTTTCTTT
TRBV7-2	-	TRBJ2-7	-	CASSFRVGEQYF	TGTGCCAGCAGCTTCAGGGTAGGAGAGCAGTACTTC
TRBV7-9	-	TRBJ1-4	-	CASSLAVRGNEKLFF	TGTGCCAGCAGCTTAGCTGTCAGGGGTAATGAAAAACTGTTTTTT
TRBV2	-	TRBJ2-7	TRBD2	CASSLGGTGSYEQYF	TGTGCCAGCAGTCTGGGGGGGACTGGATCCTACGAGCAGTACTTC
TRBV27	-	TRBJ1-1	TRBD1	CASSLNGQGSTEAFF	TGTGCCAGCAGCCTCAATGGACAGGGTAGCACTGAAGCTTTCTTT
TRBV19	-	TRBJ2-7	TRBD2	CASSRGLAGGYEQYF	TGTGCCAGTAGTCGCGGACTAGCGGGGGGTTACGAGCAGTACTTC
TRBV7-9	-	TRBJ2-7	TRBD1	CASSPARDRVYEQYF	TGTGCCAGCAGCCCCGCCCGGGACAGGGTCTACGAGCAGTACTTC
TRBV29-1	-	TRBJ1-2	-	CSVEDPSKQGNDYGYTF	TGCAGCGTTGAAGATCCCTCCAAACAGGGAAACGACTATGGCTACACCTTC
TRBV5-6	-	TRBJ2-4	TRBD1	CASSLHRGRKDIQYF	TGTGCCAGCAGCTTACACAGGGGGCGCAAGGACATTCAGTACTTC
TRBV30	few	TRBJ2-7	TRBD2	CAWSGEREPYEQYF	TGTGCCTGGAGTGGCGAGCGGGAGCCCTACGAGCAGTACTTC
TRBV7-2	-	TRBJ1-1	-	CASSLGGSMNTEAFF	TGTGCCAGCAGCTTAGGAGGCAGTATGAACACTGAAGCTTTCTTT
TRBV28	-	TRBJ2-2	-	CASRAGGKTGELFF	TGTGCCAGCAGAGCCGGAGGAAAGACCGGGGAGCTGTTTTTT
TRBV5-1	-	TRBJ2-3	TRBD2	CASSLGAGPGWDTQYF	TGCGCCAGCAGCTTGGGAGCGGGACCTGGTTGGGATACGCAGTATTTT
TRBV11-2	-	TRBJ1-1	-	CASSLRGTEAFF	TGTGCCAGCAGCTTAAGGGGGACTGAAGCTTTCTTT
TRBV6-5	-	TRBJ1-2	-	CASSYLRGFGYTF	TGTGCCAGCAGTTACTTAAGGGGGTTCGGCTACACCTTC
TRBV10-2	-	TRBJ2-7	TRBD1	CASRRADRGEQYF	TGCGCCAGCAGGAGGGCGGACAGGGGCGAGCAGTACTTC
TRBV6-1	once	TRBJ1-6	-	CASSELSLYNSPLHF	TGTGCCAGCAGTGAACTCTCTCTCTATAATTCACCCCTCCACTTT
TRBV3-1/TRBV3-2	-	TRBJ2-7	TRBD1	CASSQDPGGNEQYF	TGTGCCAGCAGCCAAGACCCAGGGGGCAACGAGCAGTACTTC
TRBV5-6	once	TRBJ1-2	TRBD1	CASVVGRGHGYGYTF	TGTGCCAGCGTAGTGGGCAGGGGGCACGGCTATGGCTACACCTTC
TRBV15	-	TRBJ1-4	-	CATSRDPGVYEKLFF	TGTGCCACCAGCAGAGATCCGGGGGTCTATGAAAAACTGTTTTTT
TRBV28	-	TRBJ2-7	TRBD1	CASIRDRGAEQYF	TGTGCCAGCATTAGGGACAGGGGCGCCGAGCAGTACTTC
TRBV3-1/TRBV3-2	-	TRBJ2-5	-	CASSLRDTLQETQYF	TGTGCCAGCTCTCTCCGGGACACCTTACAAGAGACCCAGTACTTC
TRBV19	once	TRBJ2-7	TRBD1	CASSISDRGADEQYF	TGTGCCAGTAGTATAAGCGACAGGGGTGCGGACGAGCAGTACTTC
TRBV13	once	TRBJ1-1	-	CASSLGQHTEAFF	TGTGCCAGCAGCCTGGGACAACACACTGAAGCTTTCTTT
TRBV27	-	TRBJ1-1	TRBD1	CASTPGGVNTEAFF	TGTGCCAGCACCCCAGGGGGAGTGAACACTGAAGCTTTCTTT
TRBV7-2	-	TRBJ2-7	TRBD2	CASSLASRGAYEQYF	TGTGCCAGCAGCTTAGCTTCGCGGGGGGCCTACGAGCAGTACTTC
TRBV30	-	TRBJ1-4	TRBD1	CARADGGQGPEKLFF	TGTGCCAGAGCTGACGGGGGACAGGGGCCTGAAAAACTGTTTTTT
TRBV11-2	-	TRBJ1-4	-	CASSRGLNEKLFF	TGTGCCAGCAGCCGGGGTCTCAATGAAAAACTGTTTTTT
TRBV5-6	-	TRBJ2-1	TRBD2	CASSLAGLATYNEQFF	TGTGCCAGCAGCTTGGCGGGACTAGCGACATACAATGAGCAGTTCTTC
TRBV29-1	few	TRBJ1-1	-	CSAAAGTLYTEAFF	TGCAGCGCCGCCGCCGGGACACTTTACACTGAAGCTTTCTTT
TRBV5-4	-	TRBJ2-7	-	CASSPTSGSYEQYF	TGTGCCAGCAGCCCCACGAGCGGCTCCTACGAGCAGTACTTC
TRBV7-8	-	TRBJ1-5	TRBD1	CASSLAQGVEQPQHF	TGTGCCAGCAGCTTAGCACAGGGGGTGGAACAGCCCCAGCATTTT
TRBV7-9	-	TRBJ1-1	TRBD1	CASSLTGGWTEAFF	TGTGCCAGCAGCTTAACAGGGGGTTGGACTGAAGCTTTCTTT
TRBV7-3	-	TRBJ1-2	-	CASSFGGRNGYTF	TGTGCCAGCAGCTTCGGGGGGCGGAATGGCTACACCTTC
TRBV24-1	-	TRBJ1-2	TRBD1	CATSDRGQDNYGYTF	TGTGCCACCAGTGATCGTGGACAGGATAACTATGGCTACACCTTC
TRBV6-5	-	TRBJ2-3	TRBD1	CASSYRAGQGTDTQYF	TGTGCCAGCAGTTACAGGGCGGGACAGGGCACAGATACGCAGTATTTT
TRBV18	-	TRBJ2-3	TRBD1	CASSPRGGPDTQYF	TGTGCCAGCTCACCCCGAGGGGGCCCAGATACGCAGTATTTT
TRBV6-5	-	TRBJ2-7	TRBD1	CASRRQGAGEQYF	TGTGCCAGCAGACGACAGGGGGCGGGTGAGCAGTACTTC
TRBV7-3	once	TRBJ2-2	TRBD1	CASSSGTGRFAGELFF	TGTGCCAGCAGTTCCGGGACAGGGAGATTCGCCGGGGAGCTGTTTTTT
TRBV28	-	TRBJ1-1	-	CASSLGTPGAFF	TGTGCCAGCAGTTTAGGGACTCCGGGGGCTTTCTTT
TRBV7-2	-	TRBJ1-6	-	CASSTTVYNSPLHF	TGTGCCAGCAGCACAACAGTATATAATTCACCCCTCCACTTT
TRBV4-1	-	TRBJ1-2	TRBD1	CASSQGTGGDVPFYGYTF	TGCGCCAGCAGCCAAGGGACAGGGGGCGATGTGCCTTTCTATGGCTACACCTTC
TRBV19	-	TRBJ1-2	-	CASRMVGGSYGYTF	TGTGCCAGTAGAATGGTCGGAGGAAGTTATGGCTACACCTTC
TRBV6-5	-	TRBJ1-2	TRBD1	CASSYVGQGEYGYTF	TGTGCCAGCAGTTACGTCGGACAGGGAGAATATGGCTACACCTTC
TRBV6-6	-	TRBJ2-7	TRBD2	CASTGSGRAGEQYF	TGTGCCAGCACCGGTAGCGGGAGGGCGGGCGAGCAGTACTTC
TRBV9	-	TRBJ2-7	-	CASSVGLVNYEQYF	TGTGCCAGCAGCGTAGGACTAGTTAACTACGAGCAGTACTTC
TRBV19	-	TRBJ2-5	-	CASSDDGRETQYF	TGTGCCAGTAGTGATGACGGGAGAGAGACCCAGTACTTC
TRBV2	-	TRBJ1-3	-	CASSPRGQSSGNTIYF	TGTGCCAGCAGTCCCCGGGGTCAGAGCTCTGGAAACACCATATATTTT
TRBV11-1	-	TRBJ2-3	TRBD2	CASSQTSGGTDTQYF	TGTGCCAGCAGTCAGACTAGCGGGGGCACAGATACGCAGTATTTT
TRBV10-3	-	TRBJ2-1	TRBD1	CATTGVGGNEQFF	TGTGCCACCACAGGGGTAGGGGGCAATGAGCAGTTCTTC
TRBV28	-	TRBJ1-1	TRBD1	CASSLGGQLEAFF	TGTGCCAGCAGTTTAGGGGGACAGCTTGAAGCTTTCTTT
TRBV6-1	-	TRBJ2-3	-	CASSEQASTDTQYF	TGTGCCAGCAGTGAGCAAGCTAGCACAGATACGCAGTATTTT
TRBV7-6	once	TRBJ2-3	TRBD2	CASSATSGGVGDTQYF	TGTGCCAGCAGCGCGACTAGCGGGGGGGTTGGAGATACGCAGTATTTT
TRBV28	-	TRBJ2-7	-	CASSPDIYEQYF	TGTGCCAGCAGCCCAGACATCTACGAGCAGTACTTC
TRBV28	-	TRBJ1-1	-	CASSLATIPQNTEAFF	TGTGCCAGCAGTTTAGCCACAATACCTCAGAACACTGAAGCTTTCTTT
TRBV10-1	-	TRBJ1-1	-	CASSESHFEAFF	TGCGCCAGCAGTGAGTCGCACTTCGAAGCTTTCTTT
TRBV5-4	-	TRBJ1-1	TRBD1	CASSTRQGGTEAFF	TGTGCCAGCAGCACCCGACAGGGAGGCACTGAAGCTTTCTTT
TRBV7-9	few	TRBJ2-7	-	CASTYATHYEQYF	TGTGCCAGCACCTATGCTACCCACTACGAGCAGTACTTC